The sequence of this T cell receptor (beta chain) was determined in a study of control samples from healthy donors and cancer patients. V shed 1 base, J shed 8 bases, and the junction held 3 bases outside the gene matches. Germline CDR1 LGHNA, CDR2 YNFKEQ. This CDR3 has 15 residues. This clone was observed a few times. The repertoire was sequenced with immunoSEQ multiplex PCR; TCRdb's copy has only in-frame clones and lacks some. Of around 20,000 clones listed, about four fifths were seen once; the top ten hold roughly 26%. V is TRBV4-2 and J is TRBJ2-1; 12 bases fit TRBD2. The sample consisted of PBMCs. This TCR came from an older man with head and neck cancer. The CDR3 sequence: CASSQGTSGDHEQFF. Here the CDR3 DNA reads TGTGCCAGCAGCCAAGGGACTAGCGGGGACCATGAGCAGTTCTTC.